This TCR beta chain was sequenced in a study of regulatory T cells in long-lasting Graves disease. Relying on iRepertoire HTBI primers and Arm-PCR of CDR3 regions, the team built TCR beta libraries. TCRdb itself ran the multiplex PCR reads through MiXCR, one entry per CDR3 protein. The sample has hundreds of thousands of distinct CDR3 sequences, about 15% seen once. The germline V gene has CDR1 SQVTM and CDR2 ANQGSEA. The ends were cut back, 0 bases at V and 4 bases at J, with 13 bases in the middle. CDR3 length: 15 amino acids. This clonotype was seen repeatedly, ten times or more. Time point in this sample: newly diagnosed GD, antithyroid drugs for less than 3 months. Extracted RNA from PBMCs served as the source of the TCR library. Each patient gave 7 to 10 milliliters of EDTA-anticoagulated peripheral blood. The same sample was also studied in work on T cells in Graves' hyperthyroidism and ophthalmopathy. From that study: An initial round of RT-PCR targeting the TCR CDR3 relied on the HTBI primer set.

J is TRBJ2-1 and V is TRBV29-1; D gene ambiguous. The receptor's source is a woman aged 25-40 years with Graves disease. Sequencing used peripheral blood mononuclear cells (PBMCs), obtained at new diagnosis, from a patient treated with antithyroid drugs. The CDR3 DNA reads TGCAGCGTTGAAGATCCTCGGACCGTTTACAATGAGCAGTTCTTC. Translation gives CSVEDPRTVYNEQFF.